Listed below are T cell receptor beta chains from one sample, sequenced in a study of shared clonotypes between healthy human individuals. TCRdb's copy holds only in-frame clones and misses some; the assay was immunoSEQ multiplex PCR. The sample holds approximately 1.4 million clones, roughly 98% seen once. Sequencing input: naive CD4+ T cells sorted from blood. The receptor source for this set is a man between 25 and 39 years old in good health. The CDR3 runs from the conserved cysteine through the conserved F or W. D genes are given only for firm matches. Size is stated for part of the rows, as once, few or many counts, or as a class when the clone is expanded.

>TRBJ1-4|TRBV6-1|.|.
TGTGCCAGCAGTGAAGGACACAGCTTCGGTGAAAAACTGTTTTTT
CASSEGHSFGEKLFF
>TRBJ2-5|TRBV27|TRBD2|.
TGTGCCAGCAGTTTTGCTGGGACTAGTGGGACCCAGTACTTC
CASSFAGTSGTQYF
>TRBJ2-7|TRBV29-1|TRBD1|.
TGCAGCGGGAGACAGGGCTGGGAGTACGAGCAGTACTTC
CSGRQGWEYEQYF
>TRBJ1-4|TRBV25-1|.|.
TGTGCCAGCGAGGGATCTAATGAAAAACTGTTTTTT
CASEGSNEKLFF
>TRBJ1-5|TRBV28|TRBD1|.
TGTGCCAGCAGTAGTGGGACAGGCCTGGGCCAGGGTCAGCCCCAGCATTTT
CASSSGTGLGQGQPQHF
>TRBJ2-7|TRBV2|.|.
TGTGCCAGCAAGATACAGGGACAAGGTCCTGGTCCGCAGTACTTC
CASKIQGQGPGPQYF
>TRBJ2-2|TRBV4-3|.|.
TGCGCCAGCAGCCTTTACAGATCGAACACCGGGGAGCTGTTTTTT
CASSLYRSNTGELFF
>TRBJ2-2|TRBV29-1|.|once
TGCAGCGTTCGATCAGGACAGTATGCGGGGGAGCTGTTTTTT
CSVRSGQYAGELFF
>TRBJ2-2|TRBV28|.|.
TGTGCCAGCAGTCTAGCCGGGACGCCGAACACCGGGGAGCTGTTTTTT
CASSLAGTPNTGELFF
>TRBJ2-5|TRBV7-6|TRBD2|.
TGTGCCAGCACCATAAACCCCGGACTAGCGGGAGCTTCGTACCAAGAGACCCAGTACTTC
CASTINPGLAGASYQETQYF
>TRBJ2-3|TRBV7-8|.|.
TGTGCCAGCAGCTTAGATGGACTCAGCACAGATACGCAGTATTTT
CASSLDGLSTDTQYF
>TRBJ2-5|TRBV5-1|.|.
TGCGCCAGCAGCTTCCAGGGCGGCCAAGAGACCCAGTACTTC
CASSFQGGQETQYF
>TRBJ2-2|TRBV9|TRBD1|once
TGTGCCAGCCGACAAACCGGGACAGGGAACACCGGGGAGCTGTTTTTT
CASRQTGTGNTGELFF
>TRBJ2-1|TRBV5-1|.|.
TGCGCCAGCAGCTTGGGCGGAAATTACTCCTACAATGAGCAGTTCTTC
CASSLGGNYSYNEQFF
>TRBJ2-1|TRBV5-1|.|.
TGCGCCAGCAGCATACGGACAGACAATGAGCAGTTCTTC
CASSIRTDNEQFF
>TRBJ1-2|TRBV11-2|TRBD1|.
TGTGCCAGCAGCCATCAAAGGGGGCGGGCTGGCTACACCTTC
CASSHQRGRAGYTF
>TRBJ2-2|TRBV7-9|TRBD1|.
TGTGCCAGCAGCCACTGGACAGGGGGCATCGAAAGAGTCGGGGAGCTGTTTTTT
CASSHWTGGIERVGELFF
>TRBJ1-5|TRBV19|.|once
TGTGCCAGTACCGCCAGTCGAGGGATCAATCAGCCCCAGCATTTT
CASTASRGINQPQHF
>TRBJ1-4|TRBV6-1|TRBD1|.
TGTGCCAGCAGTGCCCGACAGGGTTTAAATGAAAAACTGTTTTTT
CASSARQGLNEKLFF
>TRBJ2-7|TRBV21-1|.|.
TGTGCCAGCAGCAAAGCGTGGGTAGCACCAAGGACCTACGAGCAGTACTTC
CASSKAWVAPRTYEQYF
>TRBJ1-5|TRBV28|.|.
TGTGCCAGCACCTCCAGCCCAGGGAGGAATAGCAATCAGCCCCAGCATTTT
CASTSSPGRNSNQPQHF
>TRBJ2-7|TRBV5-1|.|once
TGCGCCAGCAGCTTGGCTCGGGGTCTGGGCGAGCAGTACTTC
CASSLARGLGEQYF
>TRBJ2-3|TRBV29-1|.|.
TGCAGCGTTGCCGGGGTCCGAGCAGATACGCAGTATTTT
CSVAGVRADTQYF
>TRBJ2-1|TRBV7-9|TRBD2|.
TGTGCCAGCAGCTTGGTGGCTAGCGGATACAATGAGCAGTTCTTC
CASSLVASGYNEQFF
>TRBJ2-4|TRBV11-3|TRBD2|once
TGTGCCAGCAGCTTAGGGTTGACTAGCGGGAGGAGGAGGGCCAAAAACATTCAGTACTTC
CASSLGLTSGRRRAKNIQYF
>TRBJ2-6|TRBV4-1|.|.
TGCGCCAGCAGTTACAGCTCTGGGGCCAACGTCCTGACTTTC
CASSYSSGANVLTF
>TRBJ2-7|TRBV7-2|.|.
TGTGCCAGCAGCTTAGCCGGGACCAATGCTTACGAGCAGTACTTC
CASSLAGTNAYEQYF
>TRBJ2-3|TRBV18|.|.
TGTGCCAGCAAGGAGACAGAGAACACAGATACGCAGTATTTT
CASKETENTDTQYF
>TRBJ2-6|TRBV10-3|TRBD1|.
TGTGCCATCACGCCGGGACAGGACACTGGGGCCAACGTCCTGACTTTC
CAITPGQDTGANVLTF
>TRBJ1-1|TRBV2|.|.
TGTGCCAGCAAATCGCTAGGGACTACCGAGGGCACTGAAGCTTTCTTT
CASKSLGTTEGTEAFF
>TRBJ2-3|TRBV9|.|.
TGTGCCAGCAGCGCAAGACTCATTGTCCTGGACGGGAAAGGCTTTGCAGATACGCAGTATTTT
CASSARLIVLDGKGFADTQYF
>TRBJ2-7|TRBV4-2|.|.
TGTGCCAGCAGCCAAGGTGGCGGTCGCTCGGGCGAGCAGTACTTC
CASSQGGGRSGEQYF
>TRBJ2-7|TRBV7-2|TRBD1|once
TGTGCCAGCAGCTTAAGCAGGGGGCAGGAGCAGTACTTC
CASSLSRGQEQYF
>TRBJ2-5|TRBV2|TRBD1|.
TGTGCCACCACCCCGTACAGGGGGAGGCAAGAGACCCAGTACTTC
CATTPYRGRQETQYF
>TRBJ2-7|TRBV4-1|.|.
TGCGCCAGCAGCCAAGATCTGGGCTCCTACGAGCAGTACTTC
CASSQDLGSYEQYF
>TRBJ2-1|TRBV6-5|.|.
TGTGCCAGCAGTTACGACCGGCCAAACGACAATGAGCAGTTCTTC
CASSYDRPNDNEQFF